The present entry profiles one T cell receptor (beta chain) with its context. Its antigen is undetermined. Relative to the germline gene, one junction end is altered; a read error may explain this. The data belong to a study of tumor-infiltrating lymphocytes in primary liver carcinoma. Study findings and constraints: Lesser overlap characterized tumor-adjacent and tumor-blood pairs relative to tumor region pairs. Roughly 7.5-24% of top clones, and no more, occurred in all five tumor regions.

CDR1 and CDR2 (germline): SGHAT, FQNNGV. The CDR3 is 15 amino acids. Total RNA and DNA came together from 20-30 mg of bulk tissue without cell sorting. The patients lived with chronic HBV infection and had not yet received any treatment. From 500 ng total RNA, TCR beta cDNA was generated with a primer in the constant region. Library construction for TCR beta comprised three nested multiplex PCR rounds performed with slightly modified ARM-PCR. Both of the initial two PCR rounds ran for about 11 cycles and employed TRBV1-TRBV30 forward primers alongside a C-beta reverse primer. TCRdb recomputed calls from the multiplex PCR reads with MiXCR, one row per CDR3 protein. The sample holds 40,000 to 60,000 distinct CDR3 sequences, 65% to 80% seen once.

The chain combines TRBV11-2 with TRBJ2-7, with 8 nucleotides matching TRBD2. The sample taken for sequencing was liver tumor tissue from sampling region 5. Subset meaning: tumor region T5, tumor centre. This receptor was obtained from a middle-aged man with primary liver carcinoma and hepatitis B virus infection. CDR3 region: CASNQYSGGGYAQYF. The CDR3 bases are TGTGCCAGCAACCAATATTCGGGGGGGGGCTACGCGCAGTACTTC.